The entry below describes one TCR beta chain. Its specificity is not known. These data belong to a study of neoadjuvant anti-PD-1 for oral cavity cancer. For the study at large: Patients mostly received three to four biweekly nivolumab doses at 3 mg/kg before surgery. Patients without progression got a fourth dose around day 43.

Clones were sequenced by immunoSEQ multiplex PCR, and TCRdb holds only the in-frame ones, with some missing. Of approximately 14,000 clones in the sample, 65% to 70% were seen once. No culture or expansion preceded analysis of these blood cells. Findings and caveats of the study: TCR analyses covered only a few patients per response group.

CDR1 and CDR2 from the germline V gene are LNHDA and SQIVND (reference sequence). Trimming removed 0 bases from V and 1 base from J, with 18 bases in between. The CDR3 sequence is 18 residues long. The specimen was PBMCs, collected before nivolumab (anti-PD-1) treatment. The source of this sequence is a person aged 35 to 85 with oral cavity squamous cell carcinoma. The chain combines TRBV19 with TRBJ1-1; perhaps TRBD1 as D (5 bases). DNA of the CDR3: TGTGCCAGTAGTATAGATGGGGGAAAGGGGTGGTGGAACACTGAAGCTTTCTTT. It is translated as CASSIDGGKGWWNTEAFF.